This T cell receptor (beta chain) was sequenced for a study of blood T cell repertoires in COVID-19. Study in general: Sources were T cells, B-cell-depleted T cells, or PBMCs; the material itself was cDNA or gDNA.

V shed 3 bases and J shed 4 bases, with 12 bases lying between them. Germline V lookup: CDR1 MNHNS, CDR2 SASEGT. The CDR3 extends over 14 amino acids. In the source study's methods: Reference gene primer amplification gave nucleated cell count estimates. The repertoire was sequenced with immunoSEQ multiplex PCR; TCRdb's copy has only in-frame clones and lacks some. V and J calls and clone size come straight from that table; D and trimming were deduced from the DNA. The sample has about 130,000 clones, around 78% seen once; the top ten hold approximately 10%. The TCR was taken from a human donor in a cohort sampled during active COVID-19. Sequences were obtained from peripheral blood. This rearrangement joins TRBV6-1 to TRBJ1-2; D remains unclear. In DNA form, the CDR3 reads TGTGCCAGCAGTGACCTAGGAGGGCCCTATGGCTACACCTTC. Encoded protein: CASSDLGGPYGYTF.